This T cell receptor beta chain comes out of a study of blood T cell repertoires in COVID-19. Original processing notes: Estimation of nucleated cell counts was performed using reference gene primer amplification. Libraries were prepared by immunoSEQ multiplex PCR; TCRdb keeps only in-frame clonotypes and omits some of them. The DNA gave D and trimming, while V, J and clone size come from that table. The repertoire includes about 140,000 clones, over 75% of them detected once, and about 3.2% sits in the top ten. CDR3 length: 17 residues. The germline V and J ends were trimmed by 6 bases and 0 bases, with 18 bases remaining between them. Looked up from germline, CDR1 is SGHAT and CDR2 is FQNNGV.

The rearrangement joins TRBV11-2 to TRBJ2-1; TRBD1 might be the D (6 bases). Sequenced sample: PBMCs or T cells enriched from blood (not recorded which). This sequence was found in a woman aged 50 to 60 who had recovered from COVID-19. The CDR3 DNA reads TGTGCCAGCAGACACACAGGGTCCCCGAGCTCCTACAATGAGCAGTTCTTC. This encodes CASRHTGSPSSYNEQFF.